This T cell receptor (beta chain) was captured in a study of T cell changes during pregnancy in multiple sclerosis. Here immunoSEQ multiplex PCR was the method, and the copy in TCRdb shows in-frame clones only, minus some. The table records approximately 64,000 clones, roughly 90% of them present only once. This CDR3 spans 13 amino acids. Germline V gives CDR1 SNHLY, CDR2 FYNNEI. V gave up 8 bases and J gave up 5 bases, with 15 bases separating them. The chain combines TRBV2 with TRBJ2-5; tentatively, D is TRBD1 (5 bases). This clonotype was sampled from a female donor with multiple sclerosis, enrolled in a pregnancy study. Sequencing was performed on peripheral blood, taken in the first trimester of pregnancy. CDR3 loop: CASRVGAWETQYF. The DNA for the CDR3 is TGTGCCAGCCGGGTAGGGGCGTGGGAGACCCAGTACTTC.